The source of this TCR beta chain is a study of blood T cell repertoires in COVID-19. Whole-study context: There were acute and convalescent COVID-19 samples, and they came from the United States, Italy and Spain.

Authors' processing steps: Cell counts per sample came from amplifying reference gene primers. Only in-frame clones appear in the TCRdb table, and some are missing; sequencing was by immunoSEQ multiplex PCR. V, J and clone size were drawn from that table, and D and trimming were deduced from the DNA. This sample has 300,000 to 350,000 clones, with 90% found just once. Per the germline V gene, CDR1 is MDHEN and CDR2 is SYDVKM. CDR3 length: 13 residues. V was shortened by 6 bases and J by 8 bases, with 16 bases between the two germline ends. Participants were placed into cohorts based on the clinical history they reported.

The genes are TRBV28 and TRBJ1-2; TRBD1 is a possible D gene (6 bases). Sequenced input: PBMCs or T cells enriched from blood (not recorded which). This receptor was taken from a woman aged 25 to 39 who had been exposed to COVID-19. CDR3 nucleotides: TGTGCCAGCAGCAAGGACAGCCGTGGAGGCTACACCTTC. It codes for CASSKDSRGGYTF.